The rows below give T cell receptor beta chains drawn from one sample of a study of cytomegalovirus exposure and HLA in healthy donors. Profiled with immunoSEQ multiplex PCR; TCRdb holds only in-frame clones, not every one. The sample includes about 100,000 clones, approximately 80% seen only once; the top ten take 4.1%. The sequenced sample was PBMCs. The receptors derive from a female donor in good health and CMV-seropositive. CDR3s include the opening cysteine and the closing phenylalanine or tryptophan. The order of the fields is V gene, clone size, CDR3 protein. Rows give clone size only sometimes, using once, few, many, or a class for an expanded clone.

TRBV18 - CASSPGTGRANTEAFF
TRBV6-5 - CASSSVAREKLFF
TRBV7-2 few CASSWGGDRRNQPQHF
TRBV6-1 few CASSAETGKLYSNQPQHF
TRBV7-2 - CASSLVRIGAVSNEKLFF
TRBV11-3 - CASSPFASADTQYF
TRBV7-9 - CSSSIRPGRGIHEQFF
TRBV5-1 - CASSPGTRANEKLFF
TRBV29-1 - CSVEDRIYGYTF
TRBV5-5 - CASSSARLAVTYNEQFF
TRBV5-6 few CASSLFGGELEEKLFF
TRBV2 - CASSARVTGNEQFF
TRBV30 - CAWRGRSGNTIYF
TRBV6-6 - CASSYGAGFVVYEQYF
TRBV19 - CASSPGSYTGELFF
TRBV10-2 few CASSDASGGRETQYF
TRBV30 - CAWSPFEMSSGTAINYGYTF
TRBV6-1 - CASMNRALPYNEQFF
TRBV5-6 - CASSLGRDYSGYTF
TRBV11-2 - CASSPGLAESPGGELFF
TRBV7-2 few CASSPSGSNQPQHF
TRBV7-9 - CASSLSGRDNEQFF
TRBV5-8 - CASSHGAQPTGGKTQYF
TRBV7-9 - CASSSLRTVSYNEQFF
TRBV9 - CASSVGASGPTDTQYF
TRBV28 - CASSLLRAWSQHF
TRBV5-1 once CASSLAGESYNEQFF
TRBV4-1 - CASSQEGLAGYEQFF
TRBV4-2 once CASSPLIGLEPEAFF
TRBV4-1 - CASSQTGTVFSGANVLTF
TRBV27 - CASSLPTKAGHTEAFF
TRBV19 - CASSIGQGRAYEQYF
TRBV7-9 - CASSGPGQSTNEKLFF
TRBV7-8 - CASSTPTGKVETEAFF
TRBV12-5 - CASGFGSMGYEQYF
TRBV19 - CASSDSVNTEAFF
TRBV5-1 - CASSLRAGGSYNEQFF
TRBV7-9 - CASSFQGSGYTF
TRBV5-5 - CASSFTGGIGELFF
TRBV7-2 - CASSQGAIQYF
TRBV4-1 few CASSQAAGVGYGYTF
TRBV6-5 few CASSYYRTGEQYF
TRBV23-1 - CASSPTGDTDTQYF
TRBV7-8 - CASSLPGLAYEQYF
TRBV5-5 - CASSPGFYSTDTQYF
TRBV19 - CASRITSGRYNEQFF
TRBV19 - CASRGQTQETQYF
TRBV10-3 - CAIRGGTSGANEQFF
TRBV6-5 few CASSLTGGPSTDTQYF
TRBV6-4 once CASSDRGTAGEAFF
TRBV19 - CATRDRTNSPLHF
TRBV18 - CASSPVRVGQGGSEQYF
TRBV6-5 - CASSSPGSGANGLTF
TRBV19 - CASKVAGGRGEQFF
TRBV27 - CASSFQYGNTIYF